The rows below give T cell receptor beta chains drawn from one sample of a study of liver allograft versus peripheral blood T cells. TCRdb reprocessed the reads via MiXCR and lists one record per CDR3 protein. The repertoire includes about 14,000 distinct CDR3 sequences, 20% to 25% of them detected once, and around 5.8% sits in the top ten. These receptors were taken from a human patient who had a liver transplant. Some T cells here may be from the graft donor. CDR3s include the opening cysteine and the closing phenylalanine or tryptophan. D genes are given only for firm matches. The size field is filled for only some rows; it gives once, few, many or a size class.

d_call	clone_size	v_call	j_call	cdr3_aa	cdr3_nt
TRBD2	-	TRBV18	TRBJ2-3	CASSPPGLAGGPGHTQYF	TGTGCCAGCTCACCCCCGGGACTAGCGGGGGGACCTGGGCATACGCAGTATTTT
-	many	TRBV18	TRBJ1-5	CASCPLGGNQPQHF	TGTGCCAGCTGCCCCCTAGGGGGGAATCAGCCCCAGCATTTT
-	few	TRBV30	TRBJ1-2	CAWSWGAGGYTF	TGTGCCTGGAGTTGGGGGGCAGGGGGCTACACCTTC
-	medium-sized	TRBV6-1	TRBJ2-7	CASSEPSSYEQYF	TGTGCCAGCAGTGAACCTAGCTCCTACGAGCAGTACTTC
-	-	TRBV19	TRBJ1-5	CASSIDLNQPQHF	TGTGCCAGTAGTATAGACCTCAATCAGCCCCAGCATTTT
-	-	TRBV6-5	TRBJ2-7	CASSYLSGGSYEQYF	TGTGCCAGCAGTTACCTTTCCGGCGGGTCCTACGAGCAGTACTTC
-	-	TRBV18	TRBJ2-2	CASSYRQRNTGELFF	TGTGCCAGCTCATACCGACAGAGGAACACCGGGGAGCTGTTTTTT
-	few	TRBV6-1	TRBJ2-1	CASSSINYEQFF	TGTGCCAGCAGTTCGATCAATTATGAGCAGTTCTTC
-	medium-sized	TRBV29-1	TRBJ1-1	CSVGGEGQYVPEAFF	TGCAGCGTCGGGGGGGAAGGGCAGTATGTCCCTGAAGCTTTCTTT
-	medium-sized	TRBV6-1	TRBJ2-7	CASTKGQGSEQYF	TGTGCCAGCACTAAGGGGCAGGGGAGCGAGCAGTACTTC
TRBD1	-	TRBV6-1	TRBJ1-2	CASSTGQGAYGYTF	TGTGCCAGCAGTACCGGACAGGGGGCGTATGGCTACACCTTC
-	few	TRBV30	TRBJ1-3	CAWSRGNTIYF	TGTGCCTGGAGCCGGGGAAACACCATATATTTT
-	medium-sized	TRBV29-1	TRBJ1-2	CSVDLDPGRGYTF	TGCAGCGTTGACCTTGACCCGGGCCGGGGCTACACCTTC
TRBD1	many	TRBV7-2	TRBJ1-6	CASSSRDRTPLHF	TGTGCCAGCAGCTCCCGGGACAGAACACCCCTCCACTTT
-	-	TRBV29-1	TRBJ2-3	CSVFNPGQSTDTQYF	TGCAGCGTCTTCAACCCTGGACAGTCAACAGATACGCAGTATTTT
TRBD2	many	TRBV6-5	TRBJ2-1	CASSFGGGGIKNEQFF	TGTGCCAGCAGTTTCGGGGGGGGCGGGATAAAGAATGAGCAGTTCTTC
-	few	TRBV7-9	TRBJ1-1	CASSFTGNTEAFF	TGTGCCAGCAGCTTTACGGGGAACACTGAAGCTTTCTTT
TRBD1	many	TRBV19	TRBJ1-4	CASSPGTGVEKLFF	TGTGCCAGTAGCCCCGGGACAGGGGTGGAAAAACTGTTTTTT
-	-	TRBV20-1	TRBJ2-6	CSARDSRGRGTGANVLTF	TGCAGTGCTAGAGATTCCCGGGGTAGAGGGACTGGGGCCAACGTCCTGACTTTC
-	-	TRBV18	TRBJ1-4	CASSPRRGQLFF	TGTGCCAGCTCACCTAGGAGGGGCCAACTGTTTTTT
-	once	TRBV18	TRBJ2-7	CASSPGVQDHEQYF	TGTGCCAGCTCACCGGGGGTTCAGGATCACGAGCAGTACTTC
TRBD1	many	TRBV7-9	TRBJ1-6	CASSPGTANSPLHF	TGTGCCAGCAGTCCCGGGACAGCCAATTCACCCCTCCACTTT
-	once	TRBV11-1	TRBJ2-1	CASSSRLRGGNEQFF	TGTGCCAGCAGCTCTCGCCTCAGGGGAGGCAATGAGCAGTTCTTC
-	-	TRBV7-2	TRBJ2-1	CASRGGGAYNEQFF	TGTGCCAGCCGTGGGGGTGGGGCCTACAATGAGCAGTTCTTC
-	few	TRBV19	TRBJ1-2	CASSVDRPIYGYTF	TGTGCCAGTAGTGTCGACAGGCCAATCTATGGCTACACCTTC
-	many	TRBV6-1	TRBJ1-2	CASSEAHGGLRDGYTF	TGTGCCAGCAGTGAAGCGCACGGAGGGCTGAGAGATGGCTACACCTTC
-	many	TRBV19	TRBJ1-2	CASSHPGWSAEKNYGYTF	TGTGCCAGTAGCCACCCGGGGTGGTCGGCAGAAAAAAACTATGGCTACACCTTC
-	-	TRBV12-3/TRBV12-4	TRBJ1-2	CASSLGYGYTF	TGTGCCAGCAGTTTAGGCTATGGCTACACCTTC
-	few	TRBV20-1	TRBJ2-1	CSADRGGGYNEQFF	TGCAGTGCGGACCGGGGAGGAGGCTACAATGAGCAGTTCTTC
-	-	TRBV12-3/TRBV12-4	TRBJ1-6	CASSLTPRNSPLHF	TGTGCCAGCAGTTTAACGCCTCGCAATTCACCCCTCCACTTT
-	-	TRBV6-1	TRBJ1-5	CASGGEGRGRLYGNQPQHF	TGTGCCAGCGGGGGGGAAGGCAGGGGTCGTCTATACGGCAATCAGCCCCAGCATTTT
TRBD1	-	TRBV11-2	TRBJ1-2	CASSLEAGGYGYTF	TGTGCCAGCAGCTTAGAGGCAGGGGGCTATGGCTACACCTTC
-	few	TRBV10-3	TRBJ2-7	CAIRRSSNEQYF	TGTGCCATCAGGAGGAGTTCAAACGAGCAGTACTTC